This T cell receptor (beta chain) was sequenced for a study of CD8 T cells in ankylosing spondylitis. This clonotype was seen repeatedly, ten times or more. Its antigen is undetermined. V was shortened by 0 bases and J by 0 bases, with 9 bases between the two germline ends. The germline V gene encodes CDR1 SGDLS and CDR2 YYNGEE. The CDR3 has 15 amino acids. The study, taken as a whole, reports: Seemingly characteristic of ankylosing spondylitis blood was a TCR beta motif consisting of about 8 highly homologous variants. Matched ankylosing spondylitis synovial fluid reportedly contained a significantly enriched population of disease-linked clones.

Quantitative 5'-RACE with molecular barcodes was used to make the TCR beta libraries. TCRdb redid the calling of the 5' RACE reads with MiXCR, one entry per CDR3 protein. The table shows 150,000 to 200,000 distinct CDR3 sequences, with 10% to 15% occurring only once. Source material: blood, either unsorted or a sorted T cell fraction (not recorded which). The sequence derives from a female donor with ankylosing spondylitis or in good health (not recorded which). This chain links TRBV9 with TRBJ1-2; D is possibly TRBD1 (5 bases). The CDR3 coding sequence is TGTGCCAGCAGCGTAGAAGGGGACTCTAACTATGGCTACACCTTC. It encodes CASSVEGDSNYGYTF.